The 12 T cell receptor beta chains presented below share a single source sample, sequenced in a study of CXCR3-negative and CXCR3-positive naive CD8 T cells. UMI-tagged TRB cDNA libraries were built via 5' RACE. Following a re-call of the 5' RACE reads, TCRdb has one entry per CDR3 protein and lacks DNA. In all, the sample yields tens of thousands of distinct CDR3 sequences. The sequenced sample consisted of naive CXCR3- CD8+ T cells from blood. Subset noted: CD45RO-CCR7+CD27+CD95- naive CD8+ T cells lacking CXCR3 (TNR3-). These receptors originate from a human donor in good health. Some clones in this sample may be carry-over from other donors' samples.

The CDR3 loop reads CASSHSSGAYNEQFF. The chain joins TRBV4-1 to TRBJ2-1; lacking DNA, the TRBD2 call made by TCRdb goes unchecked. The CDR3 is 15 residues long. The germline V gene has CDR1 MGHRA and CDR2 YSYEKL.

The chain carries TRBV7-9 and TRBJ2-7; TCRdb reports TRBD1, a call that lacks DNA to check it against. There are 14 residues in the CDR3. In germline, CDR1 is SEHNR, CDR2 FQNEAQ (reference sequence). The chain's CDR3 is CASSLEGGAYEQYF. Full variable domain (remainder filled in from reference TRBV7-9 and TRBJ2-7): DTGVSQNPRHKITKRGQNVTFRCDPISEHNRLYWYRQTLGQGPEFLTYFQNEAQLEKSRLLSDRFSAERPKGSFSTLEIQRTEQGDSAMYLCASSLEGGAYEQYFGPGTRLTVT.

The chain combines TRBV5-1 with TRBJ2-3; TCRdb's assignment of TRBD2 cannot be checked, as there is no DNA. Germline CDR1 SGHRS, CDR2 YFSETQ. The CDR3 sequence is 16 residues long. The CDR3 protein is CASSPSREGGTDTQYF.

The chain links TRBV12-3 or TRBV12-4 to TRBJ2-2; the D call from TCRdb, TRBD1, cannot be confirmed without DNA. The CDR3 sequence is 14 residues long. CDR3 loop: CASSLWTEAGELFF.

V gene TRBV7-9 combines with J gene TRBJ2-3; TCRdb lists TRBD1, though no DNA is available to test this call. Germline V CDR1 and CDR2: SEHNR, FQNEAQ (reference sequence). The CDR3 runs to 14 residues. CDR3 sequence: CASSGGPSADTQYF.

The chain is built from TRBV29-1 and TRBJ2-7; no DNA is available, so the TRBD1 call from TCRdb remains unchecked. Germline values: CDR1 SQVTM, CDR2 ANQGSEA. The CDR3 runs to 13 residues. The CDR3 here is CSVESTDSYEQYF.

The chain employs TRBV19 and TRBJ2-7; checking the TCRdb D call of TRBD1 is not possible without DNA. CDR1 and CDR2 (germline): LNHDA, SQIVND (reference sequence). The CDR3 length is 13 residues. CDR3 sequence: CASSVGTLYEQYF.

The chain recombines TRBV7-6 with TRBJ2-1; checking the TCRdb D call of TRBD2 is not possible without DNA. The CDR3 contains 15 residues. Looked up from germline, CDR1 is SGHVS and CDR2 is FNYEAQ. The CDR3 spells CASSLEAGGADEQFF.

This chain uses TRBV7-9 with TRBJ2-7; TCRdb gives TRBD1 as the D gene, but with no DNA this cannot be confirmed. Per the germline V gene, CDR1 is SEHNR and CDR2 is FQNEAQ (reference sequence). CDR3 size: 15 residues. CDR3 sequence reads: CASSSGDRDPYEQYF.

Here the CDR3 reads CASSQSPFFFEQYF. V usage is TRBV4-1 and J usage is TRBJ2-7; the TCRdb D gene call, TRBD2, has no DNA to confirm it. Germline loops: CDR1 MGHRA, CDR2 YSYEKL. This CDR3 comprises 14 residues.

The gene calls are TRBV29-1 and TRBJ2-1; TCRdb's D gene call, TRBD2, goes unchecked for lack of DNA. The CDR3 is 18 amino acids. Germline V CDR1 and CDR2: SQVTM, ANQGSEA. This CDR3 is CSVLLGLAGTNSYNEQFF.

This clonotype ranks as medium-sized in terms of frequency. J is TRBJ2-7 and V is TRBV21-1; TCRdb reports TRBD1, a call that lacks DNA to check it against. TRBV21-1 is labeled a pseudogene. CDR3 size: 16 residues. The CDR3 sequence: CASSKAPGREAYEQYF.